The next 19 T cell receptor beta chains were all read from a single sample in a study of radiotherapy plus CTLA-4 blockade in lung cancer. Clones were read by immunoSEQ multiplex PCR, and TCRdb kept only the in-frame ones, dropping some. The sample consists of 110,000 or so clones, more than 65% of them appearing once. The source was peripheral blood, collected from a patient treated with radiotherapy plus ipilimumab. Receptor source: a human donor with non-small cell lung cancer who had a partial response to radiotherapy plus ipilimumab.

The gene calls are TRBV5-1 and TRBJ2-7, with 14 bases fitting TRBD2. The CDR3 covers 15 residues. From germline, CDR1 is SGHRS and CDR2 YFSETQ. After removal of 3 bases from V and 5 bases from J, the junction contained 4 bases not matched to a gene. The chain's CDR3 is CASSSTSGRAHEQYF. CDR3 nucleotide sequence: TGCGCCAGCAGCTCGACTAGCGGGAGGGCCCACGAGCAGTACTTC.

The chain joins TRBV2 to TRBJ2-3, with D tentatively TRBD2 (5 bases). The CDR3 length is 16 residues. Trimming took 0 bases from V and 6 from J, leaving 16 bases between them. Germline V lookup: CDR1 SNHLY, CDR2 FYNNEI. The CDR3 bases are TGTGCCAGCAGTGAAGCGCGAGCGGAGTTTTACGATACGCAGTATTTT. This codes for CASSEARAEFYDTQYF.

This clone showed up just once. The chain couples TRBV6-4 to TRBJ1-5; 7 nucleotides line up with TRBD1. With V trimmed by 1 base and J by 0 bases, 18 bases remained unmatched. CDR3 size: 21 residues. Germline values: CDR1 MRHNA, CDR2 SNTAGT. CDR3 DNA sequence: TGTGCCAGCAGTGACTTCCACCGGGACAGCCTCCGAATTTATAGCAATCAGCCCCAGCATTTT. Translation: CASSDFHRDSLRIYSNQPQHF.

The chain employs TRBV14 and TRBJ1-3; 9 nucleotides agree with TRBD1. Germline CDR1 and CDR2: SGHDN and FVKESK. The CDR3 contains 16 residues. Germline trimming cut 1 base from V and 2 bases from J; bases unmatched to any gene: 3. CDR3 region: CASSQAWTGAGNTIYF. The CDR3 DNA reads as TGTGCCAGCAGCCAAGCTTGGACAGGGGCTGGAAACACCATATATTTT.

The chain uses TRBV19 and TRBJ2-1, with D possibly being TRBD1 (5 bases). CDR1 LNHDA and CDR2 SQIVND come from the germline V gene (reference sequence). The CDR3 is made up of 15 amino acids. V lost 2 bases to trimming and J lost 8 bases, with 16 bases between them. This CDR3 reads CASSIPGRPPDEQFF. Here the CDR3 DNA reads TGTGCCAGTAGTATACCAGGGCGCCCCCCCGATGAGCAGTTCTTC.

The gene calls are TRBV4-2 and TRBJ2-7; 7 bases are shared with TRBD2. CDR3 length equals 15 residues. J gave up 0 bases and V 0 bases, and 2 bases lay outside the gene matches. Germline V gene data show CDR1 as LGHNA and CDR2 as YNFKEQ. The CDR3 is CASSQDAGDSYEQYF. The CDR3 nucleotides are TGTGCCAGCAGCCAAGATGCGGGAGACTCCTACGAGCAGTACTTC.

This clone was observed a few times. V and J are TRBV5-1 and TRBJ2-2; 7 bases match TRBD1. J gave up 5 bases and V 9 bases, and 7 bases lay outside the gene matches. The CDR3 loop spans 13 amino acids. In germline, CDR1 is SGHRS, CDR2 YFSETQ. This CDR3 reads CATKGQTTGELFF. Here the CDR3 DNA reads TGCGCCACCAAGGGACAGACTACCGGGGAGCTGTTTTTT.

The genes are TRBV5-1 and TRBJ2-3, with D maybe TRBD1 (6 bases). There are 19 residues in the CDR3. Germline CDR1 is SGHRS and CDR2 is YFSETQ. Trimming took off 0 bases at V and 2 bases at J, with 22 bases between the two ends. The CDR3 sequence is CASSLGGTTGSMNTDTQYF. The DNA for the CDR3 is TGCGCCAGCAGCTTGGGGGGGACAACCGGAAGCATGAACACAGATACGCAGTATTTT.

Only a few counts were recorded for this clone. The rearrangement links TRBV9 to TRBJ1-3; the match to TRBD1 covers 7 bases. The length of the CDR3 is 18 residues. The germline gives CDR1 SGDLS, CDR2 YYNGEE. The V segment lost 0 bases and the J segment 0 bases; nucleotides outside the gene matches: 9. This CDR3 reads CASSVDPTGRTSGNTIYF. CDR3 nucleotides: TGTGCCAGCAGCGTAGATCCGACAGGGAGGACCTCTGGAAACACCATATATTTT.

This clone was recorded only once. DNA of the CDR3: TGTGCCAGCAGTTTAGGTTCAGCGGCTGGCTACACCTTC. The encoded protein is CASSLGSAAGYTF. The chain is built from TRBV6-1 and TRBJ1-2, with unresolved D. The CDR3 extends over 13 amino acids. Per the germline V gene, CDR1 is MNHNS and CDR2 is SASEGT. V lost 5 bases to trimming and J lost 7 bases, with 14 bases between them.

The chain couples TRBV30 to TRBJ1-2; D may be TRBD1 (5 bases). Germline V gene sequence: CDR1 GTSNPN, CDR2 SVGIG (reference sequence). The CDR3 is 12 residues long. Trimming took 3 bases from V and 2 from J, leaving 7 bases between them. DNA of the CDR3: TGTGCCTGGAGGGCAGGGAACTATGGCTACACCTTC. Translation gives CAWRAGNYGYTF.

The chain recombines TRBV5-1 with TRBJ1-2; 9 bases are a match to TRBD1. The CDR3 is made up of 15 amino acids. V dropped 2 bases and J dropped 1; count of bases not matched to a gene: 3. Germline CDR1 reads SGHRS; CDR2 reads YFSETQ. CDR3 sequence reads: CASSLGQGSNYGYTF. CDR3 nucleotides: TGCGCCAGCAGCTTAGGACAGGGGAGTAACTATGGCTACACCTTC.

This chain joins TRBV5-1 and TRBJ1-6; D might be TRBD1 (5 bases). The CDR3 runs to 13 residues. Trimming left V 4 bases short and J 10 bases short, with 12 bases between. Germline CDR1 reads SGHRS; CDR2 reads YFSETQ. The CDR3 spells CASSITGESPLHF. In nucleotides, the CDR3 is TGCGCCAGCAGCATAACAGGTGAATCACCCCTCCACTTT.

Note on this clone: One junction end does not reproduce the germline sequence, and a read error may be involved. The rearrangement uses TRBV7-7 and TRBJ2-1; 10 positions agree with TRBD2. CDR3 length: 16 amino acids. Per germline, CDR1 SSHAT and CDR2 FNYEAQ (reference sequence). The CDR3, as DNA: TGTGCTAGCAGCTCAGGACTAGCGGAGGGCGGAAATGAGCAGTTCTTC. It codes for CASSSGLAEGGNEQFF.

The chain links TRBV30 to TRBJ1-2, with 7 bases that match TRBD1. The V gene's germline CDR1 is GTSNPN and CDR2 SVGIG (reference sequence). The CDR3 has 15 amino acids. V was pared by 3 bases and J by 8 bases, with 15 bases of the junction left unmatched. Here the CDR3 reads CAWRITGQLFRGYTF. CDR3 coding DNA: TGTGCCTGGAGGATCACGGGACAGTTATTCCGAGGCTACACCTTC.

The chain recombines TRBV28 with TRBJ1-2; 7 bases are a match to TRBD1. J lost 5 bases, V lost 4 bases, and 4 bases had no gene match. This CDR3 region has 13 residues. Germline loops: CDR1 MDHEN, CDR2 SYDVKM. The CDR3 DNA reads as TGTGCCAGCAGTTGGGGACAGCGATATGGCTACACCTTC. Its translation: CASSWGQRYGYTF.

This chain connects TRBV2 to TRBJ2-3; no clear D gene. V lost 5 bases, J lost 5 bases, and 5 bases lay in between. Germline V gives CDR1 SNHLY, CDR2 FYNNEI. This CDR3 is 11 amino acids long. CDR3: CASSPGDTQYF. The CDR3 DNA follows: TGTGCCAGCAGTCCGGGAGATACGCAGTATTTT.

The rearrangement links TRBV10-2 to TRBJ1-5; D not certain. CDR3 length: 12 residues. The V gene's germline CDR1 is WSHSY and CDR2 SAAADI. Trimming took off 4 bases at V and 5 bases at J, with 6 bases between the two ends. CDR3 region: CASSARDQPQHF. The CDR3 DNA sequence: TGCGCCAGCAGTGCTCGAGATCAGCCCCAGCATTTT.

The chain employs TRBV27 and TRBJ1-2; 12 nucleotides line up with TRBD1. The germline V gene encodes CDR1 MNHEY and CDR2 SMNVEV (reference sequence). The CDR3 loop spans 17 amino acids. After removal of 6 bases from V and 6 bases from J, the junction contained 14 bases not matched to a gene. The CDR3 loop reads CASSLIYGTGGLDGYTF. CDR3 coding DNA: TGTGCCAGCAGCCTTATTTATGGGACAGGGGGCTTGGATGGCTACACCTTC.